This note documents a single T cell receptor beta chain sequence. Its antigen is not known. This sample is part of a study of T-cell reconstitution after alpha-beta-depleted transplantation in children. Whole-study results and caveats: Surviving recipient T cells and thymic progenitors produced the high day-60 TCRbeta diversity seen in some patients. Roughly two months post-transplant, alpha-beta T cells reportedly originated from several hundred graft clones that had expanded. Diversity and T-cell counts at one year after transplant derived mostly from new T cells.

The library targeted TCRbeta and was prepared with unique molecular identifiers. Using its own MiXCR run on the PCR reads, TCRdb lists one record per CDR3 protein. The sample shows 500,000 or so distinct CDR3 sequences, about an eighth of them seen only once. In germline, CDR1 is SGHTA, CDR2 FQGNSA. The V gene lost 5 bases and the J gene lost 9 bases, with 20 bases spanning the gap. CDR3 length equals 15 residues. This specimen was PBMCs, mostly from graft donor cells, taken 180 days after TCRalphabeta/CD19-depleted stem cell transplant. The TCR comes from a female patient aged 2-10 years who had a stem cell transplant for aplastic anemia, so the T cells may come from the graft donor. The V gene is TRBV7-2, the J gene TRBJ2-1, with D possibly TRBD2 on 6 matching bases. DNA of the CDR3: TGTGCCAGCAGCCCGAGGGCGGGAAGGTCCGGTGAGCAGTTCTTC. It yields the protein CASSPRAGRSGEQFF.